This T cell receptor beta chain originates from a study of blood T cell repertoires in COVID-19 (dated by TCRdb to the early 2020s). Turning to the overall study: Collaborator samples came from the United States, Italy and Spain and covered acute and convalescent phases of COVID-19. Where available, HLA class I and class II types were obtained from metadata supplied by the sample provider rather than from assay-based typing. Samples came from the ongoing ImmuneRACE study (first 160 participants) plus 1,254 subjects from 6 global collaborators. A de-identified subject ID, COVID-19 status, age in years and sex were almost always included in the sample metadata. The repertoires were made available in a free public database intended to serve as a resource for research on the immune response to SARS-CoV-2. Deeply sampled blood TCRbeta repertoires from subjects exposed to, actively infected with, or recovered from COVID-19 were included in the dataset. The prospective study material was composed of cDNA or gDNA derived from T cells, B-cell-depleted T cells, or PBMCs. Results and caveats for the whole study, not just this receptor: The quantity of clinical and demographic metadata differed by source and by participant and was supplied without curation.

Whole blood was collected in K2EDTA tubes by collaborating institutions according to the institutions' own protocols. For TCRbeta analysis, collaborator samples were shipped as frozen whole blood, as isolated PBMCs, or as DNA extracted from either sample type. TCRbeta CDR3 regions were amplified from genomic DNA by means of the immunoSEQ Assay, a bias-controlled multiplex PCR. As for the original processing: Within the assay, amplification of reference gene primers was used to estimate how many nucleated cells each sample contained. Sequence reads were collapsed and filtered to measure the absolute abundance of every unique TCRbeta CDR3 rearrangement. For each sample, productive Simpson clonality was calculated by taking the square root of Simpson's diversity index across productive rearrangements. Drawn from immuneACCESS, this table holds only the in-frame rearrangements with V and J called that TCRdb kept. Clones are partly lost; checked studies trace under half to an unresolved V gene and leave the rest unexplained. V, J and clone size are taken as reported in that table, and D and trimming were inferred from the DNA itself. The sample data list 50,000 to 75,000 clones, and roughly 90% of these were observed just once. In total, the top ten clones hold 20% to 25% of the sample.

CDR1 and CDR2 (SGHVS, FQNEAQ) derive from the germline V gene. The CDR3, from cysteine to phenylalanine, totals 14 residues. This entry keeps only the CDR3 DNA: 42 bases, framed from base 1. V loses 0 bases, J loses 3 bases, and the germline ends lie 8 bases apart. About this clone: Its antigen remains unidentified. Base-call qualities are not available, and no considerably larger clone is one nucleotide away.

The material sequenced was peripheral blood. The clonotype comes from a woman between 45 and 65 years old with active or convalescent COVID-19. This chain joins TRBV7-8 to TRBJ1-2; a confident D gene designation cannot be given. The CDR3 sequence is CASSLAHRDYGYTF. The DNA sequence reads TGTGCCAGCAGCTTAGCGCATCGAGACTATGGCTACACCTTC.